This is a list of T cell receptor beta chains from one sample in a study of cytomegalovirus exposure and HLA in healthy donors. Sequencing was performed with immunoSEQ multiplex PCR; in TCRdb, only in-frame clones are kept and a portion is missing. The sample includes around 130,000 clones. Sequencing input: PBMCs. These receptors were taken from a woman between 40 and 50 years old in good health and CMV-seronegative. CDR3s include the opening cysteine and the closing phenylalanine or tryptophan. Fields, in order: D gene, V gene, J gene, CDR3 protein, CDR3 DNA. D genes are given only for firm matches.

d_gene: -; v_gene: TRBV6-5; j_gene: TRBJ2-6; CDR3aa: CASRDTVSGANVLTF; CDR3nt: TGTGCCAGCCGGGACACCGTCTCTGGGGCCAACGTCCTGACTTTC
d_gene: -; v_gene: TRBV6-5; j_gene: TRBJ1-1; CDR3aa: CASTASGRAFF; CDR3nt: TGTGCCAGCACCGCTTCAGGGAGGGCTTTCTTT
d_gene: TRBD1; v_gene: TRBV14; j_gene: TRBJ2-2; CDR3aa: CASSQEDRGANTGELFF; CDR3nt: TGTGCCAGCAGCCAAGAGGACAGGGGCGCGAACACCGGGGAGCTGTTTTTT
d_gene: TRBD1; v_gene: TRBV6-6; j_gene: TRBJ2-1; CDR3aa: CASRRTGSNEQFF; CDR3nt: TGTGCCAGCAGACGGACAGGTTCCAATGAGCAGTTCTTC
d_gene: TRBD1; v_gene: TRBV7-2; j_gene: TRBJ1-2; CDR3aa: CASSSTGGRYGYTF; CDR3nt: TGTGCCAGCAGCTCTACAGGGGGCCGGTATGGCTACACCTTC
d_gene: -; v_gene: TRBV19; j_gene: TRBJ1-4; CDR3aa: CASMGQPQGKLFF; CDR3nt: TGTGCCAGTATGGGCCAGCCCCAGGGAAAACTGTTTTTT
d_gene: TRBD1; v_gene: TRBV27; j_gene: TRBJ1-2; CDR3aa: CASSLTGANYGYTF; CDR3nt: TGTGCCAGCAGTTTAACAGGGGCTAACTATGGCTACACCTTC
d_gene: TRBD2; v_gene: TRBV28; j_gene: TRBJ2-3; CDR3aa: CASSKRGPGYTQYF; CDR3nt: TGTGCCAGCAGCAAGCGGGGCCCGGGATATACGCAGTATTTT
d_gene: -; v_gene: TRBV7-2; j_gene: TRBJ1-2; CDR3aa: CASNYLTGGGYTF; CDR3nt: TGTGCCAGCAACTATCTAACCGGGGGTGGCTACACCTTC
d_gene: -; v_gene: TRBV6-6; j_gene: TRBJ2-3; CDR3aa: CASSYEHDTQYF; CDR3nt: TGTGCCAGCAGTTACGAGCACGATACGCAGTATTTT
d_gene: -; v_gene: TRBV29-1; j_gene: TRBJ1-1; CDR3aa: CSVDVGQNTEAFF; CDR3nt: TGCAGCGTTGATGTGGGCCAAAACACTGAAGCTTTCTTT
d_gene: TRBD1; v_gene: TRBV7-6; j_gene: TRBJ1-2; CDR3aa: CASSLVGQGDYGYTF; CDR3nt: TGTGCCAGCAGCTTAGTGGGACAGGGAGACTATGGCTACACCTTC
d_gene: -; v_gene: TRBV29-1; j_gene: TRBJ1-2; CDR3aa: CSTRTDLDGYTF; CDR3nt: TGCAGCACTCGGACAGATTTGGATGGCTACACCTTC
d_gene: -; v_gene: TRBV9; j_gene: TRBJ2-3; CDR3aa: CASSFSVDTQYF; CDR3nt: TGTGCCAGCAGCTTTTCCGTGGATACGCAGTATTTT
d_gene: -; v_gene: TRBV14; j_gene: TRBJ1-1; CDR3aa: CASSQGPDTEAFF; CDR3nt: TGTGCCAGCAGCCAAGGGCCAGACACTGAAGCTTTCTTT
d_gene: -; v_gene: TRBV9; j_gene: TRBJ2-2; CDR3aa: CASSPNTGELFF; CDR3nt: TGTGCCAGCAGCCCTAACACCGGGGAGCTGTTTTTT
d_gene: -; v_gene: TRBV19; j_gene: TRBJ2-5; CDR3aa: CASSGVLVGGQETQYF; CDR3nt: TGTGCCAGTAGTGGAGTACTAGTGGGGGGGCAGGAGACCCAGTACTTC
d_gene: -; v_gene: TRBV5-6; j_gene: TRBJ1-5; CDR3aa: CASSLGGDGNQPQHF; CDR3nt: TGTGCCAGCAGCTTGGGGGGGGACGGAAATCAGCCCCAGCATTTT
d_gene: TRBD2; v_gene: TRBV5-4; j_gene: TRBJ2-2; CDR3aa: CASTSGGARNTGELFF; CDR3nt: TGTGCCTCGACTAGCGGGGGGGCCAGAAACACCGGGGAGCTGTTTTTT
d_gene: -; v_gene: TRBV7-9; j_gene: TRBJ2-7; CDR3aa: CAASRGGYEQYF; CDR3nt: TGTGCCGCTTCGAGGGGAGGCTACGAGCAGTACTTC
d_gene: TRBD1; v_gene: TRBV10-2; j_gene: TRBJ1-2; CDR3aa: CASSEQGVYGYTF; CDR3nt: TGCGCCAGCAGTGAGCAGGGGGTCTATGGCTACACCTTC
d_gene: -; v_gene: TRBV5-4; j_gene: TRBJ1-1; CDR3aa: CASSWQGGDTEAFF; CDR3nt: TGTGCCAGCAGCTGGCAGGGAGGGGACACTGAAGCTTTCTTT
d_gene: TRBD2; v_gene: TRBV6-5; j_gene: TRBJ2-5; CDR3aa: CASNLGGQETQYF; CDR3nt: TGTGCCAGCAACCTGGGGGGGCAAGAGACCCAGTACTTC
d_gene: -; v_gene: TRBV5-6; j_gene: TRBJ1-5; CDR3aa: CASSLYRVSNQPQHF; CDR3nt: TGTGCCAGCAGCTTGTACAGGGTAAGCAATCAGCCCCAGCATTTT
d_gene: -; v_gene: TRBV5-4; j_gene: TRBJ2-2; CDR3aa: CASSGEQASRELFF; CDR3nt: TGTGCCAGCAGCGGGGAACAGGCCAGCCGGGAGCTGTTTTTT
d_gene: -; v_gene: TRBV23-1; j_gene: TRBJ1-1; CDR3aa: CASSREGNTEAFF; CDR3nt: TGCGCCAGCAGTCGGGAGGGCAACACTGAAGCTTTCTTT
d_gene: -; v_gene: TRBV7-2; j_gene: TRBJ1-4; CDR3aa: CASSPFEEVGEKLFF; CDR3nt: TGTGCCAGCAGCCCGTTTGAGGAAGTGGGTGAAAAACTGTTTTTT
d_gene: TRBD1; v_gene: TRBV10-3; j_gene: TRBJ2-1; CDR3aa: CAISEANRDRGFNEQFF; CDR3nt: TGTGCCATCAGTGAGGCCAACCGGGACAGGGGATTCAATGAGCAGTTCTTC
d_gene: -; v_gene: TRBV6-5; j_gene: TRBJ2-5; CDR3aa: CASSYEGETQYF; CDR3nt: TGTGCCAGCAGTTATGAGGGAGAGACCCAGTACTTC
d_gene: TRBD1; v_gene: TRBV27; j_gene: TRBJ2-2; CDR3aa: CASSLLTGAGELFF; CDR3nt: TGTGCCAGCAGTTTATTAACAGGGGCCGGGGAGCTGTTTTTT
d_gene: -; v_gene: TRBV5-6; j_gene: TRBJ1-4; CDR3aa: CASSFQGLATNEKLFF; CDR3nt: TGTGCCAGCAGCTTTCAGGGGTTGGCAACTAATGAAAAACTGTTTTTT
d_gene: TRBD1; v_gene: TRBV6-1; j_gene: TRBJ1-3; CDR3aa: CASSVRDRGSGNTIYF; CDR3nt: TGTGCCAGCAGTGTCCGGGACAGGGGCTCAGGAAACACCATATATTTT
d_gene: -; v_gene: TRBV4-2; j_gene: TRBJ1-1; CDR3aa: CASSQDRGLGAFF; CDR3nt: TGTGCCAGCAGCCAAGATAGGGGATTGGGGGCTTTCTTT